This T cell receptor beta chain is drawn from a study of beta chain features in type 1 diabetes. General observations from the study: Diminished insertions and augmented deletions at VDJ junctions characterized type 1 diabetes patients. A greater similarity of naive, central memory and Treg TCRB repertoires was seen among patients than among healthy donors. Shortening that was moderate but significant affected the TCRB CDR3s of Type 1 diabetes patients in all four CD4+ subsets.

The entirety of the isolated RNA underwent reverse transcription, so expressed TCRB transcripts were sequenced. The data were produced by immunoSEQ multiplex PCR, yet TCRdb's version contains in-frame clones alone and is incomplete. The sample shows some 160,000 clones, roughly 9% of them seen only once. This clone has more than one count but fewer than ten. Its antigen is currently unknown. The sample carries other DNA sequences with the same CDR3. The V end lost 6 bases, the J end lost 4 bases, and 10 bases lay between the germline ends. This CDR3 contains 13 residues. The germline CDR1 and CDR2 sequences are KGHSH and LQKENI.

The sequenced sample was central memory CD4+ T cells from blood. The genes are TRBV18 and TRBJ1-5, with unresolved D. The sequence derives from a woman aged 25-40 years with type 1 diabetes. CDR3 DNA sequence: TGTGCCAGCTCCCCCACAGAAAATCAGCCCCAGCATTTT. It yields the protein CASSPTENQPQHF. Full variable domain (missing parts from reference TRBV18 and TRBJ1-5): NAGVMQNPRHLVRRRGQEARLRCSPMKGHSHVYWYRQLPEEGLKFMVYLQKENIIDESGMPKERFSAEFPKEGPSILRIQQVVRGDSAAYFCASSPTENQPQHFGDGTRLSIL.